Sequencing of this T cell receptor beta chain was carried out in a study of blood T cell repertoires in COVID-19 (dated by TCRdb to the early 2020s). Study-wide context: Collaborator samples came from the United States, Italy and Spain and covered acute and convalescent phases of COVID-19. The prospective study material was composed of cDNA or gDNA derived from T cells, B-cell-depleted T cells, or PBMCs. Subjects who had been exposed to COVID-19, were actively infected with it, or had recovered from it provided the deeply sampled blood TCRbeta repertoires that made up the dataset. A freely available public database, intended as a resource for researchers studying the immune response to SARS-CoV-2, is where the repertoires were released. Samples were obtained from the ongoing ImmuneRACE study (first 160 participants) and from approximately 1,200 subjects provided by 6 global collaborators. The sample metadata nearly always contained a de-identified subject ID, COVID-19 status, age in years and sex. Where HLA class I and class II types were available, the types were taken from metadata supplied by the sample provider, not from assay-based typing.

TCRbeta CDR3 regions were amplified from genomic DNA using the immunoSEQ Assay, a bias-controlled multiplex PCR. The study's processing was this. The number of nucleated cells in each sample was estimated by amplification of reference gene primers within the assay. Sequence reads were collapsed and filtered to measure the absolute abundance of every unique TCRbeta CDR3 rearrangement. For each sample, productive Simpson clonality was calculated by taking the square root of Simpson's diversity index across productive rearrangements. Sourced from immuneACCESS, this table was stored by TCRdb with only in-frame sequences that have V and J called. A share of the clones is absent; for the studies checked, an unresolved V gene accounts for under half, and the remainder has no known explanation. The V and J calls and clone size are taken from that table; D and trimming were inferred from the DNA. A total of 150,000 or so clones appear in this sample, about 85% of them only once. The ten largest clones represent 0.63% of the sample.

Including cysteine and phenylalanine, the CDR3 has 15 amino acids. Only the CDR3 part of the read is kept: 45 bases, read in frame from the first base. V was cut back by 7 bases and J by 0 bases, leaving a gap of 13 bases between them. In the germline V gene (reference sequence), CDR1 corresponds to MNHNY and CDR2 to SVGAGI. A note on this clone: The specificity of this receptor is unknown. Within one base of it there is no much larger clone, and no base qualities were kept.

One collaborating source in Seattle enrolled patients while the patients were actively infected and followed the patients over time throughout the course of disease. Collaborating institutions collected whole blood in K2EDTA tubes following their own protocols. Collaborator samples were shipped for TCRbeta analysis as frozen whole blood, isolated PBMCs, or DNA extracted from either sample type. The investigation overall reported the following: Clinical and demographic metadata were provided uncurated, with the amount varying by source and participant.

The clonotype comes from a man between 60 and 70 years old with COVID-19, enrolled during active disease. The sequenced sample consisted of peripheral blood. In this chain, TRBV6-6 is recombined with TRBJ1-5; the D gene cannot be named for sure. The CDR3 loop reads CASTGESYSNQPQHF. Here is the DNA: TGTGCCAGCACCGGGGAGTCTTATAGCAATCAGCCCCAGCATTTT.